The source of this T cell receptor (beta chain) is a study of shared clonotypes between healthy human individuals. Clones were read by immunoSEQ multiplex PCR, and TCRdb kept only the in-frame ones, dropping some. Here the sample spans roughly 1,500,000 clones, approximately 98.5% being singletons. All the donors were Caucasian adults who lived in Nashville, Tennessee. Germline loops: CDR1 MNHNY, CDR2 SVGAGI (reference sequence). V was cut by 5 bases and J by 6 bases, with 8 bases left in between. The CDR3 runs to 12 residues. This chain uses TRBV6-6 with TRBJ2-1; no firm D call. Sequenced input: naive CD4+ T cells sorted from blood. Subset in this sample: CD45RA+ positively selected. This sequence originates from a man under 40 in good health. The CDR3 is CASSPGPNEQFF. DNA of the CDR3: TGTGCCAGCAGTCCCGGACCCAATGAGCAGTTCTTC.